This T cell receptor beta chain was recorded in a study of OX40 agonist ivuxolimab in advanced cancers. General study results and limits: Expanded clones tended on average to be more numerous among CD8+ T cells than CD4+. Circulating CD4+ and CD8+ T cells showed clonal expansion by week 6 at 0.1 to 3.0 mg/kg. Partial responders at 0.1-3.0 mg/kg showed near-lowest clonal expansion.

This clone was picked up one time. Antigen: not known. The CDR3 runs 13 residues. Germline assignment: CDR1 SGHNT and CDR2 YYREEE (reference sequence). Trimming shortened V by 4 bases and J by 1 base, and 8 bases separated the two germline ends. Only in-frame clones appear in the TCRdb table, and some are missing; sequencing was by immunoSEQ multiplex PCR. This table has 65,000 to 95,000 clones, around 90% appearing once. Sequencing was performed on CD4+ or CD8+ T cells sorted from blood, taken in a trial of the OX40 agonist ivuxolimab. The rearrangement joins TRBV5-4 to TRBJ1-1, with no clear D. This receptor was obtained from an adult with an advanced solid tumor such as melanoma, head and neck, liver or kidney cancer. The CDR3 nucleotides are TGTGCCAGCAGCGAAAACAGGAACACTGAAGCTTTCTTT. Amino acid sequence: CASSENRNTEAFF.